This T cell receptor (beta chain) originates from a study of regulatory T cells in long-lasting Graves disease. Whole-study results and caveats: Thyroid tissue went unexamined; only peripheral blood was analyzed. Few sampled subjects may have lowered accuracy. Under persistent disease, TRBV28, TRBJ1-2 and TRBJ2-5 were used preferentially. Whereas more than 950 public clonotypes were shared by new patients, persistent patients shared more, at a few thousand.

This clonotype was found a few times. Its specificity is not known. With 4 bases clipped from V and 8 bases from J, the junction kept 11 bases outside the gene matches. The germline V gene has CDR1 KGHSH and CDR2 LQKENI. The CDR3 loop spans 15 amino acids. Sequencing libraries for TCR beta were prepared with iRepertoire HTBI primers and Arm-PCR of CDR3 regions. TCRdb processed the multiplex PCR reads anew with MiXCR; each CDR3 protein has one entry. Among 410,000 or so distinct CDR3 sequences, approximately 15% were seen once, and the ten largest hold around 17%. Stated time point: newly diagnosed GD, antithyroid drugs for less than 3 months. The TCR library was prepared using RNA isolated from PBMCs. This sample was also put to use in a study of T cells in Graves' hyperthyroidism and ophthalmopathy.

The clonotype comes from a woman in her twenties or thirties with Graves disease. Sample: peripheral blood mononuclear cells (PBMCs), taken at new diagnosis, from a patient treated with antithyroid drugs. The chain joins TRBV18 to TRBJ1-2, with 9 positions matching TRBD1. The DNA for the CDR3 is TGTGCCAGCTCACAGTGGACAGGGGAGGTCGACGGCTACACCTTC. Protein: CASSQWTGEVDGYTF.